This TCR beta chain was found in a study of shared clonotypes between healthy human individuals. The overall study: Donors, aged 18 to 49, were a couple of women and three men. Notes on the study in general: Genetic and exposure-history diversity was limited by the small donor number.

Trimming removed 6 bases at V and 9 bases at J, with 13 bases between. This CDR3 spans 12 amino acids. CDR1 and CDR2 (germline): SNHLY, FYNNEI. Original methodology: Filtering was not the same, since immunoSEQ gave junction-only sequences without quality scores. Assay: immunoSEQ multiplex PCR; the TCRdb copy retains only in-frame clones and omits some. For V, J and clone size, that table is used; D and trimming come from the DNA. Of some 1.1 million clones listed, approximately 80% are singletons. Comments on this clone: The antigen is unknown.

This clonotype was obtained from a man younger than 35 in good health. Some clones in this sample may be carry-over from other donors' samples. This chain joins TRBV2 and TRBJ2-3, with D tentatively TRBD1 (6 bases). Sequences were obtained from memory CD4+ T cells from PBMCs. The subset is: CD45RA-negative fraction. CDR3 loop: CASSAGQGTQYF. CDR3 nucleotide sequence: TGTGCCAGCAGCGCTGGGCAGGGGACGCAGTATTTT.